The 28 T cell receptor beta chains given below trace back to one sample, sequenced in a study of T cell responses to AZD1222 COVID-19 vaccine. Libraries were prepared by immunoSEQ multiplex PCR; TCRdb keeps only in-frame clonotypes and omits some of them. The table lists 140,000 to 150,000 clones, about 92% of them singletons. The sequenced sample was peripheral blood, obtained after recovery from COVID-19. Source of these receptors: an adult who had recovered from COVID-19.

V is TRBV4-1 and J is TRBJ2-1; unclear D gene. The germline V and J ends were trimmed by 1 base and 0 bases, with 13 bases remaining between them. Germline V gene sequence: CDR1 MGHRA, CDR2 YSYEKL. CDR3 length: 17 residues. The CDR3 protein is CASSQVDMGFSYNEQFF. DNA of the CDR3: TGCGCCAGCAGCCAAGTCGACATGGGCTTCTCCTACAATGAGCAGTTCTTC.

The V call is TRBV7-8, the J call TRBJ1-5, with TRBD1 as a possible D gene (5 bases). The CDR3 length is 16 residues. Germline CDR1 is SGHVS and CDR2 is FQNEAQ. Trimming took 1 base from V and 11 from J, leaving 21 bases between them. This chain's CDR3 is CASSLDGASPSTAQHF. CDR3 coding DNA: TGTGCCAGCAGCTTAGATGGGGCAAGCCCAAGCACAGCCCAGCATTTT.

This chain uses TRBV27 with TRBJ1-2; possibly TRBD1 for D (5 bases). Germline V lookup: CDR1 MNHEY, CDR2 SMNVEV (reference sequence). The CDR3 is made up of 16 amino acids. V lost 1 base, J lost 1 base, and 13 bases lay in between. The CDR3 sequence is CASSLWMERGNYGYTF. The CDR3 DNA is TGTGCCAGCAGTTTATGGATGGAGAGGGGTAACTATGGCTACACCTTC.

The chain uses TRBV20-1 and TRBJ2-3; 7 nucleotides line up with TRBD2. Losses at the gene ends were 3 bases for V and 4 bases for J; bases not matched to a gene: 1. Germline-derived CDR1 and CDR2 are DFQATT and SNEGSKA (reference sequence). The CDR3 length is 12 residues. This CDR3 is CSASTSADTQYF. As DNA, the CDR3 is TGCAGTGCTAGTACTAGCGCAGATACGCAGTATTTT.

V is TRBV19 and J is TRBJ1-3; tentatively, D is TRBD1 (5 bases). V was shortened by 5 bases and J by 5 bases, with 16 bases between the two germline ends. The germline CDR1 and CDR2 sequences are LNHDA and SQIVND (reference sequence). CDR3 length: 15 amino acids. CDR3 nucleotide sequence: TGTGCCAGTAGTTCAACCGGGGCCTCCAGAAACACCATATATTTT. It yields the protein CASSSTGASRNTIYF. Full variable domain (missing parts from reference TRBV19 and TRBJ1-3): DGGITQSPKYLFRKEGQNVTLSCEQNLNHDAMYWYRQDPGQGLRLIYYSQIVNDFQKGDIAEGYSVSREKKESFPLTVTSAQKNPTAFYLCASSSTGASRNTIYFGEGSWLTVV.

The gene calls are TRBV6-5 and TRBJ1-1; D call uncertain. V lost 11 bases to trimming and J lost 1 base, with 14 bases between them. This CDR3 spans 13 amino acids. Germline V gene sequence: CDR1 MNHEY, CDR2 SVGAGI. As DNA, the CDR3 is TGTGCCGGCACCCGAACCTGGAACACTGAAGCTTTCTTT. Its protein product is CAGTRTWNTEAFF.

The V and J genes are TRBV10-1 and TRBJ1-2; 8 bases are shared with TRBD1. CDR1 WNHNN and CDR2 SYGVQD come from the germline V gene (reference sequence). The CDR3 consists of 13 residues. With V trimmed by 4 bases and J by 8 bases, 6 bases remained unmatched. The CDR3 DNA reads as TGCGCCAGCAGTGGCACAGGGGGAAGCGGCTACACCTTC. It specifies CASSGTGGSGYTF.

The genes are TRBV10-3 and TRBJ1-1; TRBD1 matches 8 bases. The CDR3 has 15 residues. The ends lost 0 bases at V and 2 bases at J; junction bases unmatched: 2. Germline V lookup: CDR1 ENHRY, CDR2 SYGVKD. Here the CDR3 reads CAISESTGVNTEAFF. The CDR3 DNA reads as TGTGCCATCAGTGAGTCGACAGGGGTCAACACTGAAGCTTTCTTT.

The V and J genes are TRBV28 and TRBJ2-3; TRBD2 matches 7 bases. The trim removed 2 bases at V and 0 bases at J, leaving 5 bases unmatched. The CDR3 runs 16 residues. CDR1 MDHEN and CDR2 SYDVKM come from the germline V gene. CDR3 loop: CASSLPSGMSTDTQYF. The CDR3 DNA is TGTGCCAGCAGTTTACCCAGCGGGATGAGCACAGATACGCAGTATTTT.

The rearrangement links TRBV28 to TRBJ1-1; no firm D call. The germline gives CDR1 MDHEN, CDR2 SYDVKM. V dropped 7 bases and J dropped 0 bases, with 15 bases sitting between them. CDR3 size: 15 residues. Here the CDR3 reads CASILSPAMNTEAFF. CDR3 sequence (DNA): TGTGCCAGCATCCTATCGCCGGCGATGAACACTGAAGCTTTCTTT.

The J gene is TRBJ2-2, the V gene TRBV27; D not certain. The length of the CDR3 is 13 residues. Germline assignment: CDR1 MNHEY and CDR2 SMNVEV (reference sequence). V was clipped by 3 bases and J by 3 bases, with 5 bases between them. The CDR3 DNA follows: TGTGCCAGCAGTTTGCCGTACACCGGGGAGCTGTTTTTT. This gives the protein CASSLPYTGELFF.

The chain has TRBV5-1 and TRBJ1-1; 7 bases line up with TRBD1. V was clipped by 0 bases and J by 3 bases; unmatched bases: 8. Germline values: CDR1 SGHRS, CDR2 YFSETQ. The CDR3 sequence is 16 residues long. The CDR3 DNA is TGCGCCAGCAGCTTGGGAAGGGGGCGGATCTACACTGAAGCTTTCTTT. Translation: CASSLGRGRIYTEAFF.

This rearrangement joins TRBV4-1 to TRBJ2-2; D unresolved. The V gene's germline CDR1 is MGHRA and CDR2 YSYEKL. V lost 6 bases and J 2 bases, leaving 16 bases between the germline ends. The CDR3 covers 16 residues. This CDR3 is CASRGVAGVNTGELFF. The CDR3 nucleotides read TGCGCCAGCAGAGGAGTAGCAGGTGTTAACACCGGGGAGCTGTTTTTT.

DNA for the CDR3: TGTGCCAGCAGTGACGGCGAGGGGAATAATTCACCCCTCCACTTT. It codes for CASSDGEGNNSPLHF. The rearrangement uses TRBV2 and TRBJ1-6, with D tentatively TRBD1 (5 bases). Trimming pared 3 bases from V and 5 bases from J, leaving 11 bases between. The CDR3 sequence is 15 residues long. Germline assignment: CDR1 SNHLY and CDR2 FYNNEI.

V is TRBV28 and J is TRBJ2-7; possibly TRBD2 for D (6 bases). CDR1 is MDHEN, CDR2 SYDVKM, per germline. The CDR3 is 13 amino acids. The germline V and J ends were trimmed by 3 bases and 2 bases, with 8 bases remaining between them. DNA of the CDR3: TGTGCCAGCAGTTTGGAGGGGCCCTACGAGCAGTACTTC. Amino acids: CASSLEGPYEQYF. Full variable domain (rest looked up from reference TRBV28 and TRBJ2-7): DVKVTQSSRYLVKRTGEKVFLECVQDMDHENMFWYRQDPGLGLRLIYFSYDVKMKEKGDIPEGYSVSREKKERFSLILESASTNQTSMYLCASSLEGPYEQYFGPGTRLTVT.

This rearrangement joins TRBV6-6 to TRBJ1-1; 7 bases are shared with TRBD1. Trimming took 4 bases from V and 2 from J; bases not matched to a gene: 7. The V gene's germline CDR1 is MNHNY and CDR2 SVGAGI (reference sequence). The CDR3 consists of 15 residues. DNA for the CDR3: TGTGCCAGCAGTTCAAAGCGGACAGGAAACACTGAAGCTTTCTTT. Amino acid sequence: CASSSKRTGNTEAFF.

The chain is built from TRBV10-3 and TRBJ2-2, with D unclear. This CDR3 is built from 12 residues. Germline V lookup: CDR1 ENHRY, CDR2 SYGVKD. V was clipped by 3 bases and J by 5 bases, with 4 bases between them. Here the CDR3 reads CAISERTGELFF. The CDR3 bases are TGTGCCATCAGTGAAAGGACCGGGGAGCTGTTTTTT.

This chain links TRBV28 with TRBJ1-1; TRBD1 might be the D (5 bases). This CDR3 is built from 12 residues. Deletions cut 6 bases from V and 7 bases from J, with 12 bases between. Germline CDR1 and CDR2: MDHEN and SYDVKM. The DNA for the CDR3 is TGTGCCAGCAGGGAGGGGAGGATTGAAGCTTTCTTT. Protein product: CASREGRIEAFF.

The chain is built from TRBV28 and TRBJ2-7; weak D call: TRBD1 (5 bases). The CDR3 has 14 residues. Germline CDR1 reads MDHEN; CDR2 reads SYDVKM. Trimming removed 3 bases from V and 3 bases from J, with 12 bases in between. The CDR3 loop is CASSLVGQRYEQYF. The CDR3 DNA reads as TGTGCCAGCAGTTTGGTCGGACAACGCTACGAGCAGTACTTC.

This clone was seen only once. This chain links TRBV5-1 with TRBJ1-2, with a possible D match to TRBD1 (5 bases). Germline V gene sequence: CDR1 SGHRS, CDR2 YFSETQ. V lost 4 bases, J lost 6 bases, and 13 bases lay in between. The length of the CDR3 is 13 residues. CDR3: CASSTGGADGYTF. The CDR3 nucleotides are TGCGCCAGCAGCACTGGGGGAGCGGATGGCTACACCTTC.

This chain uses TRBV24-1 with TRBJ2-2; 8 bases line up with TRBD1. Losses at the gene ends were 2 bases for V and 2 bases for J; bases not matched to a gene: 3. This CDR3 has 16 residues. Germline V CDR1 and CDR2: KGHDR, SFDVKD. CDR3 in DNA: TGTGCCACCAGTGATTGGGGGACAGGAAACACCGGGGAGCTGTTTTTT. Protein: CATSDWGTGNTGELFF.

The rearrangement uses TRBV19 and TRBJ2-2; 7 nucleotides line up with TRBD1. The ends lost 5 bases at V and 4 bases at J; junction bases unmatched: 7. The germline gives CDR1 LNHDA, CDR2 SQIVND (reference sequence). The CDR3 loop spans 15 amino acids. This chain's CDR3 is CASSLPGQFTGELFF. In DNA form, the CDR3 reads TGTGCCAGTAGTCTCCCGGGACAGTTCACCGGGGAGCTGTTTTTT.

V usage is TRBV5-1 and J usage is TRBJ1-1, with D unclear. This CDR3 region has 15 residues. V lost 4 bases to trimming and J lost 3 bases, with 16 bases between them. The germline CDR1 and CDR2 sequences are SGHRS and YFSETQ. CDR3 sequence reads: CASSGTRASHTEAFF. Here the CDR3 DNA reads TGCGCCAGCAGCGGTACAAGGGCTTCACACACTGAAGCTTTCTTT.

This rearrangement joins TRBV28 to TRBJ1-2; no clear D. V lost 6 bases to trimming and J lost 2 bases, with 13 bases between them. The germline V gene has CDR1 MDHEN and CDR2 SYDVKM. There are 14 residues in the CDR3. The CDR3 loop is CASSSVDRNYGYTF. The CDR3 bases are TGTGCCAGCAGCTCCGTGGACCGGAACTATGGCTACACCTTC.

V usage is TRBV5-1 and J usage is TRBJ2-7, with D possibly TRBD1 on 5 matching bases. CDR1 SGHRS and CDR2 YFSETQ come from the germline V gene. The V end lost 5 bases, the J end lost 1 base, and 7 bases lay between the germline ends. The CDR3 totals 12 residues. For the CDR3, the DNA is TGCGCCAGCAGGGGGCCATCCTACGAGCAGTACTTC. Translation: CASRGPSYEQYF.

Here the CDR3 reads CASSSGHRWPDYTF. CDR3 coding DNA: TGTGCCAGCAGTTCTGGACATCGCTGGCCCGACTACACCTTC. This rearrangement joins TRBV28 to TRBJ1-2; D is perhaps TRBD1 (5 bases). V lost 4 bases and J 10 bases, leaving 19 bases between the germline ends. CDR1 is MDHEN and CDR2 is SYDVKM in the germline V gene. CDR3 length: 14 residues.

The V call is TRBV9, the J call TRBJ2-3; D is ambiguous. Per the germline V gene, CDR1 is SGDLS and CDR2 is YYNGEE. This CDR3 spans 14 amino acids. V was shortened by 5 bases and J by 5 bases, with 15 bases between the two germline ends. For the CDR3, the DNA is TGTGCCAGCAGGAAGGGCGGTGACTTAGATACGCAGTATTTT. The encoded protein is CASRKGGDLDTQYF.

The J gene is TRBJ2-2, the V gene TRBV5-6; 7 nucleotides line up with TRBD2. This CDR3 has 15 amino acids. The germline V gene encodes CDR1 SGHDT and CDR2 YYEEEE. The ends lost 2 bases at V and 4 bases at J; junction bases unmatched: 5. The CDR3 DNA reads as TGTGCCAGCAGCTTCGGGGGGAGGAGCACCGGGGAGCTGTTTTTT. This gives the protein CASSFGGRSTGELFF.